This T cell receptor (beta chain) is from a study of cytomegalovirus exposure and HLA in healthy donors. The CDR3 extends over 14 amino acids. Germline-derived CDR1 and CDR2 are LNHDA and SQIVND (reference sequence). V lost 9 bases and J lost 2, with 16 bases in between. The donors were members of the validation cohort, which comprised 120 subjects and was separate from the first cohort of roughly 700 subjects. Study observations and caveats: Cytomegalovirus association was assigned to around 150 TCR beta chains. According to a subsequent analysis, TCR clusters from the first cohort were inclined to appear together in the 130 or so validation repertoires. Most observed TCR sequences were rare, whereas some public TCRs were detected in many donors.

There are a few counts of this clone. Its antigen is unknown. Some clones are missing from TCRdb's copy, which holds only in-frame ones; the method was immunoSEQ multiplex PCR. The sample carries some 150,000 clones, 87% recorded once. The specimen sequenced was PBMCs. The V and J genes are TRBV19 and TRBJ2-5; tentative D call: TRBD1 (5 bases). This TCR was recovered from a woman aged 30 to 39 in good health and CMV-seronegative. The CDR3 is CASRNRGQQETQYF. The CDR3 nucleotides read TGTGCCAGCCGAAATCGCGGACAACAAGAGACCCAGTACTTC.